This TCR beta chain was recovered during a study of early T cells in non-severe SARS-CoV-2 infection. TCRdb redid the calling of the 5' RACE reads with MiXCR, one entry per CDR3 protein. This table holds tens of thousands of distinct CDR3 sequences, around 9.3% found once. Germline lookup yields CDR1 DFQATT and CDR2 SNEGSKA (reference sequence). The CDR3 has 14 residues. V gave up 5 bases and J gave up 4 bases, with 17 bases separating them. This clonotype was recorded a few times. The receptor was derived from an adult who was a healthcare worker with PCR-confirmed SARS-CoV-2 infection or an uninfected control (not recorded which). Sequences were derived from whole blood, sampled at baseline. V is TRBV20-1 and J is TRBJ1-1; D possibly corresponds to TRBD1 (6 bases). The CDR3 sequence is CSAGRQAGSTEAFF. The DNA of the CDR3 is TGCAGTGCTGGGAGACAGGCCGGCTCCACTGAAGCTTTCTTT.